This entry features one TCR beta chain sequence. Here immunoSEQ multiplex PCR was the method, and the copy in TCRdb shows in-frame clones only, minus some. Of 200,000 to 300,000 clones listed, 75% to 90% were seen once; the top ten hold less than 1.6%. The data belong to a study of blood T cell repertoires in COVID-19. About the study: Both acute and convalescent COVID-19 samples were obtained from the United States, Italy and Spain. Sources were T cells, B-cell-depleted T cells, or PBMCs; the material itself was cDNA or gDNA.

V was trimmed by 3 bases and J by 4 bases, leaving 10 bases between them. Germline CDR1 and CDR2: GTSNPN and SVGIG (reference sequence). The CDR3 totals 13 residues. This chain uses TRBV30 with TRBJ1-5; D may be TRBD1 (6 bases). The sequenced material came from peripheral blood. The TCR was taken from a middle-aged woman who had recovered from COVID-19. In DNA form, the CDR3 reads TGTGCCTGGAGGTCTCAGGGGAATCAGCCCCAGCATTTT. Translating it yields CAWRSQGNQPQHF. Based on the CDR3 plus reference TRBV30 and TRBJ1-5, the full variable domain is SQTIHQWPATLVQPVGSPLSLECTVEGTSNPNLYWYRQAAGRGLQLLFYSVGIGQISSEVPQNLSASRPQDRQFILSSKKLLLSDSGFYLCAWRSQGNQPQHFGDGTRLSIL.